The clone carrying this T cell receptor (beta chain) was seen ten or more times. Its antigen remains unidentified. The length of the CDR3 is 16 residues. Trimming at V came to 3 bases and at J to 7 bases, leaving 10 bases not matched to a gene. CDR1 and CDR2 from the germline V gene are SGHRS and YFSETQ. These data come from a study of T-cell memory formation after mild COVID-19. TCRdb itself ran the 5' RACE reads through MiXCR, one entry per CDR3 protein. The sample yields more than 250,000 distinct CDR3 sequences, about 16% seen once. General study points: Clones that contracted clustered mainly in CM and EM if CD4+ and in EMRA if CD8+.

Sequencing was carried out using PBMCs or a T cell subset sorted from them (not recorded which). The origin of this receptor is a man in his late teens or twenties who had mild COVID-19 (a few samples of this study predate the infection). Cell type and time point are not known. The gene calls are TRBV5-1 and TRBJ1-6; 7 positions agree with TRBD1. This CDR3 reads CASSSQGDIRNSPLHF. In DNA form, the CDR3 reads TGCGCCAGCAGCTCGCAGGGGGACATAAGAAATTCACCCCTCCACTTT.